Reported below is one TCR beta chain. This clonotype was seen more than once but under ten times. The target of this receptor is not known. One base away there is no much larger clone; base qualities are not given. The data were obtained in a study of spatial heterogeneity in lung cancer (dated by TCRdb to between 2017 and 2020). For the study in its entirety: Beta-chain transcripts were consistently detected in greater numbers than alpha-chain transcripts, which likely reflected higher beta-chain transcript abundance. In the raw uncorrected reads, each unique combination of TCR and UMI appeared on average more than ten times. TCR alpha and beta repertoires were quantitatively compared across multiple tumor regions, matched nontumor lung and blood in non-small cell lung cancer. TCR repertoire features were related to nonsynonymous mutation counts determined by whole-exome sequencing of tumor tissue. Both alpha and beta chains were TCR-sequenced in samples taken at surgery, namely 220 tumor regions, 62 to 70 matched nontumor lung samples and approximately 58 PBMC samples.

The CDR3, cysteine through phenylalanine, is 22 amino acids long. Solely the CDR3 DNA is kept, with 66 bases framed from the first base. The protocol used for the library was 5' RACE. Data came from a NextSeq 500. To allow correction of PCR and sequencing errors, the TCR library protocol tagged every TCR cDNA molecule with a unique molecular identifier. Regarding the original processing steps: TCR identification, UMI-based error correction and CDR3 extraction were performed with Decombinator tools. Expanded TCRs were defined as those above a frequency of 2 per 1,000, corresponding to the top 1% of the tumor frequency distribution. Renyi diversity was calculated using the R vegan package after each repertoire was subsampled 100 times to 5,000 TCRs. CDR3 similarity networks were constructed using string-kernel similarity of amino acid triplets, with links drawn between CDR3s whose pairwise similarity was above 0.82. The public reads were quality trimmed at Q25 with fastp and then assembled into clones with MiXCR by TCRdb, keeping productive beta chains. Every CDR3 protein is listed once, alongside the most common genes and DNA of its rows. The V and J calls and clone size come from TCRdb's table, not from the authors' own analysis. A total of roughly 54,000 distinct CDR3 sequences appear in this sample, 7.5% to 9% of them only once. The ten largest account for less than 15% of the sample.

Summary of the overall study and its limitations: Confirming at a functional level the hypothesis that regional TCRs recognize regional mutations was considered to require additional single-cell paired TCR alpha and beta sequencing. Ubiquitous expanded tumor TCRs showed up in blood more often at tumor resection than at routine follow-up.

The meaning of the sample's time point label: sample taken at primary tumor resection. Without any cell sorting, TCR sequencing was performed on whole RNA extracted either from tumor and nontumor lung tissue or from cryopreserved PBMC samples. The donors were more than 65 patients from the lung TRACERx cohort who had early-stage, untreated non-small cell lung cancer. Patients were selected for TCR sequencing only if sufficient RNA was available from at least two tumor regions. The chain links TRBV21-1 with TRBJ2-2; the listed D gene, TRBD2, was not tested against the DNA. TRBV21-1 is shown as a pseudogene. The receptor comes from a female donor with early-stage non-small cell lung cancer. Source: PBMCs, taken at surgery. In nucleotides, the sequence is TGTGCCAGCAGCAAAGCGGGGGACTTTGGGCAGAAAGGAAGCGCGAACACCGGGGAGCTGTTTTTT. Its product reads: CASSKAGDFGQKGSANTGELFF.